These 21 T cell receptor beta chains were sequenced from one sample in a study of CD8+ T cells in alopecia areata. RNA was isolated and reverse transcribed to cDNA, the sequencing template. This table comes from immunoSEQ multiplex PCR, and its TCRdb copy is limited to in-frame clones, with some not included. The table lists 150,000 to 200,000 clones, about 60% of them singletons. Treatment described: oral pan-JAK inhibitor, 5-10 mg twice daily. The sequencing here drew on CD4+ T cells sorted from blood, taken at week 24, from a patient treated with tofacitinib. These receptor sequences come from a human donor with alopecia areata.

The V gene is TRBV14, the J gene TRBJ2-5, with D perhaps TRBD1 (5 bases). Per the germline V gene, CDR1 is SGHDN and CDR2 is FVKESK. The germline V and J ends were trimmed by 1 base and 5 bases, with 11 bases remaining between them. CDR3 size: 14 residues. The CDR3 here is CASSQGTSIETQYF. The CDR3 region has the DNA TGTGCCAGCAGCCAAGGGACATCGATTGAGACCCAGTACTTC.

The chain uses TRBV11-3 and TRBJ2-3, with D tentatively TRBD2 (7 bases). Per the germline V gene, CDR1 is SGHNT and CDR2 is YENEEA. V dropped 4 bases and J dropped 1 base, with 12 bases sitting between them. CDR3 length: 15 residues. CDR3 residues: CASSWSGGRTDTQYF. The CDR3, as DNA: TGTGCCAGCAGCTGGTCGGGGGGCCGCACAGATACGCAGTATTTT.

This chain joins TRBV10-3 and TRBJ1-2, with TRBD1 matching 7 bases. V shed 3 bases, J shed 4 bases, and the junction held 23 bases outside the gene matches. This CDR3 has 20 residues. From germline, CDR1 is ENHRY and CDR2 SYGVKD. CDR3 residues: CAISDRALDRAQPRSYGYTF. CDR3 bases: TGTGCCATCAGTGACCGAGCTTTAGACAGGGCGCAGCCTCGCTCCTATGGCTACACCTTC.

The chain is built from TRBV27 and TRBJ1-4, with 10 bases lining up with TRBD1. This CDR3 spans 14 amino acids. Per germline, CDR1 MNHEY and CDR2 SMNVEV (reference sequence). Unmatched junction bases numbered 4, after V lost 5 bases and J lost 7 bases. The CDR3 bases are TGTGCCAGCAGTCCCCGGGACAGGGGTGAAAAACTGTTTTTT. The encoded protein is CASSPRDRGEKLFF. Supplemented by reference TRBV27 and TRBJ1-4, the full variable domain reads EAQVTQNPRYLITVTGKKLTVTCSQNMNHEYMSWYRQDPGLGLRQIYYSMNVEVTDKGDVPEGYKVSRKEKRNFPLILESPSPNQTSLYFCASSPRDRGEKLFFGSGTQLSVL.

The V call is TRBV4-2, the J call TRBJ1-1; maybe TRBD1 (5 bases). The germline CDR1 and CDR2 sequences are LGHNA and YNFKEQ. CDR3 length: 17 amino acids. The V gene lost 5 bases and the J gene lost 3 bases, with 22 bases spanning the gap. Here the CDR3 DNA reads TGTGCCAGCAGCGCGTCTAGTAGGGGTTGGACGGACACTGAAGCTTTCTTT. Its translation: CASSASSRGWTDTEAFF.

J is TRBJ1-2 and V is TRBV6-5; D unresolved. The CDR3 loop spans 13 amino acids. The V gene lost 2 bases and the J gene lost 4 bases, with 8 bases spanning the gap. CDR1 MNHEY and CDR2 SVGAGI come from the germline V gene. The CDR3 nucleotides are TGTGCCAGCAGTTACGGACTGGGCTATGGCTACACCTTC. Protein product: CASSYGLGYGYTF.

The chain carries TRBV6-5 and TRBJ2-5, with 7 positions matching TRBD2. The CDR3 has 15 amino acids. The germline V gene has CDR1 MNHEY and CDR2 SVGAGI. Losses at the gene ends were 5 bases for V and 5 bases for J; bases not matched to a gene: 11. CDR3 nucleotide sequence: TGTGCCAGCAGTCTAACCGGACTAGACCTTGAGACCCAGTACTTC. Its translation: CASSLTGLDLETQYF.

This clone was counted a few times. As DNA, the CDR3 is TGTGCCAGCCCCCGGTTCAGCAACACTGAAGCTTTCTTT. It codes for CASPRFSNTEAFF. This chain uses TRBV2 with TRBJ1-1; D is ambiguous. V lost 8 bases to trimming and J lost 2 bases, with 12 bases between them. The CDR3 is 13 residues long. Germline V gives CDR1 SNHLY, CDR2 FYNNEI.

This chain links TRBV6-1 with TRBJ2-5; tentative D call: TRBD1 (5 bases). CDR1 MNHNS and CDR2 SASEGT come from the germline V gene. The CDR3 contains 15 residues. Trimming stripped 1 base from V and 1 base from J, with 10 bases between. The CDR3 sequence: CASSEGAGRQETQYF. In DNA, the CDR3 is TGTGCCAGCAGTGAAGGGGCAGGGCGCCAAGAGACCCAGTACTTC.

This clone has only a few counts. The chain is built from TRBV30 and TRBJ1-3; no reliable D call. The CDR3 spans 13 residues. Trimming pared 1 base from V and 1 base from J, leaving 5 bases between. Germline CDR1 reads GTSNPN; CDR2 reads SVGIG (reference sequence). The DNA of the CDR3 is TGTGCCTGGAGTGGCGGTTCTGGAAACACCATATATTTT. It specifies CAWSGGSGNTIYF.

The V gene is TRBV7-8, the J gene TRBJ1-2; 9 bases match TRBD1. Germline trimming cut 5 bases from V and 4 bases from J; bases unmatched to any gene: 8. CDR1 and CDR2 from the germline V gene are SGHVS and FQNEAQ. The CDR3 loop spans 15 amino acids. CDR3 in amino acids: CASSTRTGVSYGYTF. CDR3 bases: TGTGCCAGCAGCACGCGGACAGGGGTGTCCTATGGCTACACCTTC.

The chain couples TRBV13 to TRBJ1-2; D gene ambiguous. Germline-derived CDR1 and CDR2 are PRHDT and FYEKMQ (reference sequence). V was pared by 2 bases and J by 4 bases, with 8 bases between. The CDR3 is 13 residues long. CDR3: CASSLSRFYGYTF. The CDR3 region has the DNA TGTGCCAGCAGCTTATCGAGGTTCTATGGCTACACCTTC.

The genes are TRBV6-1 and TRBJ2-5, with D possibly matching TRBD1 (6 bases). Trimming removed 5 bases at V and 3 bases at J, with 13 bases between. There are 14 residues in the CDR3. CDR1 is MNHNS and CDR2 is SASEGT in the germline V gene. The CDR3 reads CASSPEQGKETQYF. The CDR3 DNA is TGTGCCAGCAGTCCCGAACAGGGTAAAGAGACCCAGTACTTC.

The V call is TRBV7-9, the J call TRBJ1-2; TRBD1 matches at 11 bases. With V trimmed by 5 bases and J by 6 bases, 2 bases remained unmatched. The length of the CDR3 is 13 residues. The germline CDR1 and CDR2 sequences are SEHNR and FQNEAQ (reference sequence). CDR3 residues: CASSLDRGHGYTF. CDR3 bases: TGTGCCAGCAGCCTGGACAGGGGGCATGGCTACACCTTC.

This clone came up a few times. The chain joins TRBV29-1 to TRBJ2-7; D is unresolved. There are 12 residues in the CDR3. Trimming shortened V by 5 bases and J by 3 bases, and 11 bases separated the two germline ends. Germline-derived CDR1 and CDR2 are SQVTM and ANQGSEA. CDR3 protein: CSVSKDGYEQYF. Here the CDR3 DNA reads TGCAGCGTTTCCAAGGACGGCTACGAGCAGTACTTC.

J is TRBJ2-7 and V is TRBV5-1; 8 bases line up with TRBD1. The trim removed 3 bases at V and 6 bases at J, leaving 11 bases unmatched. The germline CDR1 and CDR2 sequences are SGHRS and YFSETQ. The CDR3 sequence is 15 residues long. This CDR3 is CASSSLTGGSVEQYF. As DNA, the CDR3 is TGCGCCAGCAGCTCGTTAACAGGGGGGTCTGTCGAGCAGTACTTC. Combining the CDR3 with reference TRBV5-1 and TRBJ2-7 gives the whole variable domain KAGVTQTPRYLIKTRGQQVTLSCSPISGHRSVSWYQQTPGQGLQFLFEYFSETQRNKGNFPGRFSGRQFSNSRSEMNVSTLELGDSALYLCASSSLTGGSVEQYFGPGTRLTVT.

The chain has TRBV7-9 and TRBJ1-1, with D unresolved. CDR1 and CDR2 (germline): SEHNR, FQNEAQ (reference sequence). Trimming stripped 0 bases from V and 2 bases from J, with 10 bases between. This CDR3 spans 15 amino acids. CDR3 DNA: TGTGCCAGCAGCTTAGCCGGTGGGGATAACACTGAAGCTTTCTTT. Translation: CASSLAGGDNTEAFF.

V gene TRBV10-1 combines with J gene TRBJ2-1, with 9 nucleotides matching TRBD2. Germline CDR1 and CDR2: WNHNN and SYGVQD (reference sequence). V was clipped by 4 bases and J by 6 bases; unmatched bases: 10. This CDR3 has 16 amino acids. CDR3 DNA: TGCGCCAGCAGTGGAGGTGCGCGGGGGGGCCTCAATGAGCAGTTCTTC. Translating gives CASSGGARGGLNEQFF.

The chain employs TRBV5-1 and TRBJ1-2; the match to TRBD1 covers 7 bases. CDR1 and CDR2 (germline): SGHRS, YFSETQ. The CDR3 extends over 17 amino acids. V lost 4 bases to trimming and J lost 0 bases; unmatched junction nucleotides: 12. CDR3 in amino acids: CASSTGEGAVSNYGYTF. In DNA, the CDR3 is TGCGCCAGCAGCACCGGAGAGGGGGCCGTTTCTAACTATGGCTACACCTTC.

The V and J genes are TRBV30 and TRBJ1-1; D not resolved. V was shortened by 5 bases and J by 0 bases, with 13 bases between the two germline ends. Germline CDR1 reads GTSNPN; CDR2 reads SVGIG (reference sequence). This CDR3 has 14 residues. CDR3 bases: TGTGCCTGGGAGTCGGACCGCATGAACACTGAAGCTTTCTTT. Translating it yields CAWESDRMNTEAFF.

The table lists this clone with a few counts. The chain couples TRBV19 to TRBJ2-5, with 7 bases aligning to TRBD2. The CDR3 is made up of 11 amino acids. Germline loops: CDR1 LNHDA, CDR2 SQIVND (reference sequence). Losses at the gene ends were 8 bases for V and 5 bases for J; bases not matched to a gene: 2. CDR3 DNA: TGTGCCAGTGGGGGGGTCGAGACCCAGTACTTC. Protein sequence: CASGGVETQYF.